This T cell receptor beta chain was identified during a study of early T cells in non-severe SARS-CoV-2 infection. For the study at large: Bulk RNA taken from unsorted whole blood was sequenced, leaving chains unpaired. General study points: Lookups in VDJdb leaned toward anti-spike CD8 responses and missed private and CD4 specificities.

This clonotype has just one count. No antigen is known for it. Researchers tagged individual cDNA molecules with unique molecular identifiers. TCRdb independently ran MiXCR on the 5' RACE reads; one entry per CDR3 protein. The table has 75,000 or so distinct CDR3 sequences, 14% seen once; the top ten hold 9.5% to 12%. V was trimmed by 2 bases and J by 1 base, leaving 8 bases between them. The CDR3 covers 14 residues. Germline CDR1 is SGHRS and CDR2 is YFSETQ. What was sequenced was whole blood. V is TRBV5-1 and J is TRBJ2-3; no reliable D call. The sequence came from an adult who was a healthcare worker with PCR-confirmed SARS-CoV-2 infection or an uninfected control (not recorded which). The chain's CDR3 is CASSLALGTDTQYF. The DNA of the CDR3 is TGCGCCAGCAGCTTAGCGCTCGGCACAGATACGCAGTATTTT.